This section outlines one T cell receptor (beta chain) sequence together with its context. This specimen comes from a study of technical replicates of blood from a few donors. CDR1 is SGHAT and CDR2 is FQNNGV in the germline V gene. This CDR3 contains 16 residues. Deletions cut 5 bases from V and 3 bases from J, with 19 bases between. TCRdb's copy holds only in-frame clones and misses some; the assay was immunoSEQ multiplex PCR. The sample has over 55,000 clones, roughly 95% seen once. Sequenced sample: PBMCs. This clonotype originated in a human donor in good health. Some clones in this sample may be carry-over from other donors' samples. This chain uses TRBV11-2 with TRBJ1-1; a possible D gene is TRBD1 (5 bases). The CDR3 DNA sequence: TGTGCCAGCAGCCCCGCGACAGTGACTCGTCACACTGAAGCTTTCTTT. Encoded protein: CASSPATVTRHTEAFF.